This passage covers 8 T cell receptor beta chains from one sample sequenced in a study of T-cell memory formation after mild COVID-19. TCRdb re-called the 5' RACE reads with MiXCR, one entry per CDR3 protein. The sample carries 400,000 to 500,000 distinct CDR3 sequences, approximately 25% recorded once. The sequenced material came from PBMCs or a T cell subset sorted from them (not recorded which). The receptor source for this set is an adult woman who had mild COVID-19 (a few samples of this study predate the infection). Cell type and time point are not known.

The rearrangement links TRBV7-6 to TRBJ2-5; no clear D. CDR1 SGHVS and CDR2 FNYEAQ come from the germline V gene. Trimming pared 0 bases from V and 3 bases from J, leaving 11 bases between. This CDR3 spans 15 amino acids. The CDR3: CASSLAGVVEETQYF. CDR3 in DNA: TGTGCCAGCAGCTTAGCGGGCGTCGTAGAAGAGACCCAGTACTTC. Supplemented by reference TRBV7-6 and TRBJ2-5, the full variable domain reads GAGVSQSPRYKVTKRGQDVALRCDPISGHVSLYWYRQALGQGPEFLTYFNYEAQQDKSGLPNDRFSAERPEGSISTLTIQRTEQRDSAMYRCASSLAGVVEETQYFGPGTRLLVL.

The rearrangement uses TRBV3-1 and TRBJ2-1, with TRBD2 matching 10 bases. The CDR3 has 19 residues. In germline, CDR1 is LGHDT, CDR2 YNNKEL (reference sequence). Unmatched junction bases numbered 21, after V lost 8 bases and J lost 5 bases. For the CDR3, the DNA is TGTGCCAGCGAGAAAAAAAACCCGACCGGACTAGCGGTAAACAATGAGCAGTTCTTC. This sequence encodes CASEKKNPTGLAVNNEQFF.

This CDR3 reads CASSQGDPGGYEQYF. As DNA, the CDR3 is TGCGCCAGCAGCCAAGGGGACCCCGGGGGCTACGAGCAGTACTTC. The chain combines TRBV4-1 with TRBJ2-7, with a tentative D call TRBD2 (6 bases). This CDR3 comprises 15 residues. V was shortened by 1 base and J by 3 bases, with 13 bases between the two germline ends. Germline CDR1 is MGHRA and CDR2 is YSYEKL.

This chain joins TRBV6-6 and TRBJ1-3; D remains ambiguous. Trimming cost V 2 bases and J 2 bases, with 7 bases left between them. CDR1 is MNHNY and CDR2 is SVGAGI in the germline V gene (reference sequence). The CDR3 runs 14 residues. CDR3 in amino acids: CASSYGIPGNTIYF. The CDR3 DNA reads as TGTGCCAGCAGTTACGGTATCCCTGGAAACACCATATATTTT.

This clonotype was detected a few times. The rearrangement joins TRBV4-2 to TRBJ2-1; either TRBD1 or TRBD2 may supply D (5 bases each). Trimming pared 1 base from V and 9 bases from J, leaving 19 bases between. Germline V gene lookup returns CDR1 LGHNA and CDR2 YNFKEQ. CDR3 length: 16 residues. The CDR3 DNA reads TGTGCCAGCAGCCAAGCTCCTACTAGTACAGGAGGTGAGCAGTTCTTC. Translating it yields CASSQAPTSTGGEQFF.

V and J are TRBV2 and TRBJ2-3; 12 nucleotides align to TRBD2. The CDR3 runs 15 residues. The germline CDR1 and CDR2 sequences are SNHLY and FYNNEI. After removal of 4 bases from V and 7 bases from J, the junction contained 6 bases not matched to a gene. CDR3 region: CASSGTSGAVNTQYF. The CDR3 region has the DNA TGTGCCAGCAGTGGGACTAGCGGGGCCGTGAATACGCAGTATTTT.

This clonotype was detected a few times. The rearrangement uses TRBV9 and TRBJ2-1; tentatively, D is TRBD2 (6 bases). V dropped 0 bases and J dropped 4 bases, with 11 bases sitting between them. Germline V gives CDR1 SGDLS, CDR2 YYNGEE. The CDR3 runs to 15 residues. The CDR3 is CASSVGLAQYNEQFF. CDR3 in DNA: TGTGCCAGCAGCGTAGGTCTAGCGCAATACAATGAGCAGTTCTTC.

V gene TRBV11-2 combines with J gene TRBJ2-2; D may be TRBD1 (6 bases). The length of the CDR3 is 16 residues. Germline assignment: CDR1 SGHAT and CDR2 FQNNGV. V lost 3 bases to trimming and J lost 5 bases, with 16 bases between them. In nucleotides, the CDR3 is TGTGCCAGCAGCTTGACTACAGGGTGGGGGACCGGGGAGCTGTTTTTT. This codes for CASSLTTGWGTGELFF.